This TCR beta chain was captured in a study of T-cell reconstitution after alpha-beta-depleted transplantation in children. As it was prepared, the TCRbeta library received unique molecular identifiers. TCRdb re-derived calls from the PCR reads in MiXCR, one entry per CDR3 protein. Among 700,000 to 850,000 distinct CDR3 sequences listed, approximately 15% were seen once. Study-wide results and caveats: Several hundred expanded graft clones reportedly gave rise to the alpha-beta T cells present about two months after transplant.

From germline, CDR1 is PRHDT and CDR2 FYEKMQ (reference sequence). V lost 5 bases and J lost 4, with 14 bases in between. CDR3 length equals 14 residues. This clonotype was found a few times. The antigen remains undetermined. The V call is TRBV13, the J call TRBJ2-5; D is possibly TRBD1 or TRBD2 (5 bases each). This TCR was recovered from a male patient aged 10 to 17 who had a stem cell transplant for acute lymphoblastic leukemia, so the T cells may come from the graft donor. This material consisted of PBMCs, mostly from graft donor cells, taken 360 days after TCRalphabeta/CD19-depleted stem cell transplant. Here the CDR3 reads CASSPGPRGETQYF. The DNA for the CDR3 is TGTGCCAGCAGCCCCGGGCCGAGGGGAGAGACCCAGTACTTC.